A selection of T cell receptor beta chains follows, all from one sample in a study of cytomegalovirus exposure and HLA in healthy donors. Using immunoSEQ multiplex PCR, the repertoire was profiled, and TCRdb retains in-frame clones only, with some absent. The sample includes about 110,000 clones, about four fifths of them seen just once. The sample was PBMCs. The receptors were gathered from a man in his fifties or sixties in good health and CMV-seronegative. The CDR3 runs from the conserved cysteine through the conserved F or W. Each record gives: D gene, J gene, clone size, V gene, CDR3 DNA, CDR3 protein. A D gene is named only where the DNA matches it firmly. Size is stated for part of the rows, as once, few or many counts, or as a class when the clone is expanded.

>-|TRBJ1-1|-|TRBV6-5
TGTGCCAGCAGCCCAAGGAGAGGGGGTCGTTCCGAAGCTTTCTTT
CASSPRRGGRSEAFF
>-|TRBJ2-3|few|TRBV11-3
TGTGCCAGCAGCTCGGGGGTAGATACGCAGTATTTT
CASSSGVDTQYF
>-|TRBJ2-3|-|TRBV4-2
TGTGCCAGCAGCCAAACCGGGGATACGCAGTATTTT
CASSQTGDTQYF
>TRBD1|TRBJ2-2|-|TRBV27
TGTGCCAGCAGTTCACGGGGTAACAGGGGGCTGGGGAACACCGGGGAGCTGTTTTTT
CASSSRGNRGLGNTGELFF
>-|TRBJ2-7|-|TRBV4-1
TGCGCCAGCAGTCGAGGGCCCTACGAGCAGTACTTC
CASSRGPYEQYF
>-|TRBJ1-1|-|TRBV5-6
TGTGCCAGCAAGCGCGGTCTGAACACTGAAGCTTTCTTT
CASKRGLNTEAFF
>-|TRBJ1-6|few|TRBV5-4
TGTGCCAGCAGCTCCCTTAAAGGGGGAGGGACCTATAATTCACCCCTCCACTTT
CASSSLKGGGTYNSPLHF
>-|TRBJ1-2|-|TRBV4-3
TGCGCCAGCAGCCAAGACTATTCCACTTATGGCTACACCTTC
CASSQDYSTYGYTF
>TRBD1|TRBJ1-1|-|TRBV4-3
TGCGCCAGCAGCTATCAGGGGGCAGGGGGGGAGCAAGCTTTCTTT
CASSYQGAGGEQAFF
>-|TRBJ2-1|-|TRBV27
TGTGCCAGCAGTTTATCCCCGGACAGCTCCTACAATGAGCAGTTCTTC
CASSLSPDSSYNEQFF
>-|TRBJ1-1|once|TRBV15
TGTGCCACCAGCAGAGGTCGACAAGACACTGAAGCTTTCTTT
CATSRGRQDTEAFF
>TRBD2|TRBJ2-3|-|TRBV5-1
TGCGCCAGCAGCTCGACTAGCCCTAAACCGGCGGATACGCAGTATTTT
CASSSTSPKPADTQYF
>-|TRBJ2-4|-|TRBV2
TGTGCCAGCAGTGAACCCAGGAGGGACATTCAGTACTTC
CASSEPRRDIQYF
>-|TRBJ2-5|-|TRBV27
TGTGCCAGCAGTTTATGGTCCAACAGTCGAGAGACCCAGTACTTC
CASSLWSNSRETQYF
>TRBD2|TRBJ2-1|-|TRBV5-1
TGCGCCAGCCAATTTGGGCCTAGCGGGGGAGACGAGCAGTTCTTC
CASQFGPSGGDEQFF
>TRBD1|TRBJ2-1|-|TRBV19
TGTGCCAGTAGTATCATAGGACAGGGGTACAATGAGCAGTTCTTC
CASSIIGQGYNEQFF
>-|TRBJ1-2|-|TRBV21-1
TGTGCCAGCAAAAGTCTCCAGGATGGCTACACCTTC
CASKSLQDGYTF
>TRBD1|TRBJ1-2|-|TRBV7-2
TGTGCCAGCAGCTCCGACAGGGCCTATGGCTACACCTTC
CASSSDRAYGYTF
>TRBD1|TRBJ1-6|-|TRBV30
TGTGCCTGGACGGGACAGCAGTGGACAGATTCACCCCTCCACTTT
CAWTGQQWTDSPLHF
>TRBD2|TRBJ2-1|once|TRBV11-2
TGTGCCAGCAAGACTAGCGGGGGAGGGCCCTACAATGAGCAGTTCTTC
CASKTSGGGPYNEQFF
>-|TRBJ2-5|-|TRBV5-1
TGCGCCAGCAGCTTGGAGGCAGGTCAAGAGACCCAGTACTTC
CASSLEAGQETQYF
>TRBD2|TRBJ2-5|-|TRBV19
TGTGCCAGTGGTATAGATCATCCGGGAGCGGGGGGCCAAGAGACCCAGTACTTC
CASGIDHPGAGGQETQYF
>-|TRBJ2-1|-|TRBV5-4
TGTGCCAGCAGAAAAAGTAGAGGTGCTTACAATGAGCAGTTCTTC
CASRKSRGAYNEQFF
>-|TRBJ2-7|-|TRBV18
TGTGCCAGCTCACCACCGGGCCCGGGACAACGCTACGAGCAGTACTTC
CASSPPGPGQRYEQYF